The clone carrying this TCR beta chain was observed a single time. The antigen remains unidentified. The source of the sample is a study of radiotherapy plus CTLA-4 blockade in lung cancer. Overall study: Objective responses were recorded in around 18% of patients, with disease control recorded in 25% to 40%. Whole-study results and caveats: How blood T cell clones changed early, along with interferon-beta, reportedly forecast response best. Subsequent to radiotherapy plus ipilimumab, tumor-derived TCR clones underwent expansion in blood.

The V and J ends lost 1 base and 0 bases respectively, with 8 bases between them. This CDR3 region has 16 residues. Germline CDR1 and CDR2: SGHKS and YYEKEE (reference sequence). Those patients who had chemo-refractory metastatic non-small-cell lung cancer were given focal radiation along with CTLA-4 blockade through ipilimumab. Profiled with immunoSEQ multiplex PCR; TCRdb holds only in-frame clones, not every one. The sample includes some 120,000 clones, about four fifths of them seen just once. The rearrangement links TRBV5-5 to TRBJ1-6; D remains unclear. The receptor's source is a human donor with non-small cell lung cancer that progressed on radiotherapy plus ipilimumab. Some clones in this sample may be carry-over from other donors' samples. Sequencing was performed on peripheral blood, taken from a patient treated with radiotherapy plus ipilimumab. The chain's CDR3 is CASSLTVSSYNSPLHF. The CDR3 coding sequence is TGTGCCAGCAGCTTGACGGTTAGCTCCTATAATTCACCCCTCCACTTT. The variable domain in full, with the rest retrieved from reference TRBV5-5 and TRBJ1-6, is DAGVTQSPTHLIKTRGQQVTLRCSPISGHKSVSWYQQVLGQGPQFIFQYYEKEERGRGNFPDRFSARQFPNYSSELNVNALLLGDSALYLCASSLTVSSYNSPLHFGNGTRLTVT.